Here is one TCR beta chain with its context. Its antigen is unknown. The entry originates in a study of OX40 agonist ivuxolimab in advanced cancers. Across the whole study: People in dose escalation had one of these cancers: hepatocellular carcinoma, melanoma, renal cell or head and neck cancer. Having had anti-PD-1, anti-PD-L1 or anti-CTLA-4 therapy before was allowed, and approximately 40% had some. Notes on the study in general: More expanded clones were seen, on average, in CD8+ T cells than in CD4+.

Method: immunoSEQ multiplex PCR; TCRdb's copy keeps in-frame clones and lacks some. The sample includes about 50,000 clones, roughly 91% seen only once; the top ten take roughly a quarter. This material consisted of CD4+ or CD8+ T cells sorted from blood, taken in a trial of the OX40 agonist ivuxolimab. The sequence was collected from an adult with an advanced solid tumor such as melanoma, head and neck, liver or kidney cancer.

CDR3 in DNA: TGTGCCAGCAGTTCTGATTGGGGGGAGCAGTTCTTC. Encoded protein: CASSSDWGEQFF. This chain uses TRBV6-5 with TRBJ2-1; D may match TRBD1 or TRBD2 (5 bases each). Deletions cut 4 bases from V and 10 bases from J, with 11 bases between. Germline V gene lookup returns CDR1 MNHEY and CDR2 SVGAGI. The CDR3 totals 12 residues.